The TCR beta chain described here comes from a study of T cell repertoires in cytomegalovirus infection (dated by TCRdb to between 2017 and 2020). In the study overall: Because public TCR beta signatures pointed to carriage of CMV infection together with the matching HLA type, the HLA type of each donor mattered for the analysis. On the study overall, not on this receptor specifically: The ex vivo response was dominated by HLA-C-restricted CMV-specific TCR beta clonotypes, and the single most frequent clonotype in two of eight donors was supplied by these HLA-C-restricted clonotypes. In both this cohort and an independent cohort of more than 350 donors, the cumulative frequency of public TCR beta family members distinguished carriers of CMV infection plus the relevant HLA type.

In regard to this clonotype: The antigen it recognizes is unknown. Per-base quality was not reported, and no clone a single base away is much larger than it.

Sequencing took place on an Illumina HiSeq 1500. TCRdb reran the public reads through fastp at Q25 and MiXCR, keeping productive beta chains. Entries that share a CDR3 protein sequence are merged under the most common genes and DNA. The sample contains about 130,000 distinct CDR3 sequences, under 30% of them found a single time. Clones ranked in the top ten supply roughly 35% of the sample. Trimming costs V 11 bases and J 7 bases, and their ends lie 14 bases apart. Inclusive of the bounding cysteine and phenylalanine, the CDR3 is 12 residues long. The sequence is cut down to CDR3 DNA, 36 bases in frame from base 1. The germline V gene (reference sequence) supplies CDR1 LNHDA and CDR2 SQIVND.

This receptor was taken from a human donor in good health (CMV status not recorded). Some clones in this sample may be carry-over from other donors' samples. The sequence is built from TRBV19 and TRBJ1-4, with the D segment identity uncertain. Sequenced sample: PBMCs, sequenced either directly or after in vitro stimulation (not recorded which). DNA sequence: TGTGCCTCCGTCGGGGATCCTGAAAAACTGTTTTTT. It specifies CASVGDPEKLFF. Here the CDR3 is joined to the reference TRBV19 and TRBJ1-4 genes, and the full variable domain is: DGGITQSPKYLFRKEGQNVTLSCEQNLNHDAMYWYRQDPGQGLRLIYYSQIVNDFQKGDIAEGYSVSREKKESFPLTVTSAQKNPTAFYLCASVGDPEKLFFGSGTQLSVL.